One and the same sample provided the 25 T cell receptor beta chains below, sequenced in a study of siplizumab effects on memory and regulatory T cells. Assay: immunoSEQ multiplex PCR; the TCRdb copy retains only in-frame clones and omits some. The table lists about 120,000 clones, 90% to 95% of them singletons, with roughly 1.8% in the top ten. The specimen sequenced was non-Treg CD4+ T cells sorted from blood. These TCRs come from a human donor in good health.

The genes are TRBV6-5 and TRBJ1-5, with TRBD1 matching over 8 bases. Germline V gene data show CDR1 as MNHEY and CDR2 as SVGAGI. The trim removed 6 bases at V and 4 bases at J, leaving 8 bases unmatched. The CDR3 has 15 residues. CDR3 coding DNA: TGTGCCAGCAGCAGGACAGGGTCAGGGAATCAGCCCCAGCATTTT. Protein product: CASSRTGSGNQPQHF.

This clone has just one count. The chain joins TRBV7-3 to TRBJ2-3, with D possibly matching TRBD1 (6 bases). Germline lookup yields CDR1 SGHTA and CDR2 FQGTGA. This CDR3 is 14 amino acids long. Trimming took off 4 bases at V and 3 bases at J, with 11 bases between the two ends. In DNA form, the CDR3 reads TGTGCCAGCAGCTCCTACAGGGAGACAGATACGCAGTATTTT. Translation: CASSSYRETDTQYF.

The V gene is TRBV5-6, the J gene TRBJ2-1, with 10 bases fitting TRBD1. Germline CDR1 and CDR2: SGHDT and YYEEEE. Trimming cost V 4 bases and J 7 bases; bases outside gene matches: 8. This CDR3 comprises 15 residues. The CDR3 loop is CASSQDRGFGNEQFF. The CDR3 nucleotides are TGTGCCAGCAGCCAGGACAGGGGGTTTGGAAATGAGCAGTTCTTC.

V is TRBV6-5 and J is TRBJ1-1; D perhaps matches TRBD1 (5 bases). Germline CDR1 reads MNHEY; CDR2 reads SVGAGI. The CDR3 spans 12 residues. Trimming stripped 11 bases from V and 1 base from J, with 11 bases between. The CDR3 protein is CAVLRGNTEAFF. Written as DNA, the CDR3 is TGTGCCGTACTAAGGGGGAACACTGAAGCTTTCTTT.

V is TRBV2 and J is TRBJ1-2; no definite D call. This CDR3 has 12 amino acids. Trimming shortened V by 6 bases and J by 2 bases, and 7 bases separated the two germline ends. Germline CDR1 and CDR2: SNHLY and FYNNEI. CDR3 loop: CASRAENYGYTF. The CDR3 DNA reads as TGTGCCAGCAGAGCAGAGAACTATGGCTACACCTTC.

The V call is TRBV7-3, the J call TRBJ2-7, with TRBD1 matching 8 bases. Germline CDR1 SGHTA, CDR2 FQGTGA. The CDR3 totals 14 residues. V trimming: 6 bases; J trimming: 6 bases; junction bases outside the gene matches: 10. CDR3 amino acids: CASSEGQVYAEQYF. In nucleotides, the CDR3 is TGTGCCAGCAGTGAGGGACAGGTCTATGCCGAGCAGTACTTC.

This sequence joins TRBV7-9 and TRBJ1-5; the match to TRBD1 covers 8 bases. J lost 3 bases, V lost 1 base, and 8 bases had no gene match. CDR3 length: 17 amino acids. Per the germline V gene, CDR1 is SEHNR and CDR2 is FQNEAQ (reference sequence). In nucleotides, the CDR3 is TGTGCCAGCAGCTTAGGTGGCAGGGGGCGGTACAATCAGCCCCAGCATTTT. The encoded protein is CASSLGGRGRYNQPQHF.

The chain carries TRBV5-1 and TRBJ2-7; D tentatively reads TRBD1 or TRBD2 (5 bases each). The CDR3 runs 14 residues. Germline-derived CDR1 and CDR2 are SGHRS and YFSETQ. The germline V and J ends were trimmed by 0 bases and 6 bases, with 13 bases remaining between them. The CDR3 DNA follows: TGCGCCAGCAGCTTGGGGGGGAGCTTGGGCGAGCAGTACTTC. Protein product: CASSLGGSLGEQYF. Using reference TRBV5-1 and TRBJ2-7 for the parts outside the CDR3, the full variable domain is KAGVTQTPRYLIKTRGQQVTLSCSPISGHRSVSWYQQTPGQGLQFLFEYFSETQRNKGNFPGRFSGRQFSNSRSEMNVSTLELGDSALYLCASSLGGSLGEQYFGPGTRLTVT.

V and J are TRBV5-1 and TRBJ2-4; 7 bases line up with TRBD2. CDR3 length: 14 residues. The germline gives CDR1 SGHRS, CDR2 YFSETQ. V trimming: 0 bases; J trimming: 5 bases; junction bases outside the gene matches: 2. DNA of the CDR3: TGCGCCAGCAGCTTGGTGGCGGGGGAAAACATTCAGTACTTC. Its protein product is CASSLVAGENIQYF.

The V and J genes are TRBV6-1 and TRBJ2-2; 8 nucleotides agree with TRBD1. The V segment lost 8 bases and the J segment 9 bases; nucleotides outside the gene matches: 14. Germline V gene lookup returns CDR1 MNHNS and CDR2 SASEGT. This CDR3 comprises 15 residues. The DNA of the CDR3 is TGTGCCAGCCGCTTGGGGACAGGACTAAAAAGGGAGCTGTTTTTT. Translated: CASRLGTGLKRELFF.

The CDR3: CASSQGQINYGYTF. CDR3 bases: TGTGCCAGCAGCCAGGGACAGATTAACTATGGCTACACCTTC. The V call is TRBV2, the J call TRBJ1-2; 7 nucleotides line up with TRBD1. V was pared by 6 bases and J by 1 base, with 5 bases of the junction left unmatched. CDR1 is SNHLY, CDR2 FYNNEI, per germline. The length of the CDR3 is 14 residues.

V is TRBV28 and J is TRBJ2-1, with TRBD2 matching over 8 bases. V lost 3 bases to trimming and J lost 3 bases; unmatched junction nucleotides: 4. CDR1 is MDHEN and CDR2 is SYDVKM in the germline V gene. The CDR3 totals 15 residues. This chain's CDR3 is CASSLTSDIYNEQFF. Here the CDR3 DNA reads TGTGCCAGCAGTTTGACTAGCGATATCTACAATGAGCAGTTCTTC.

J is TRBJ2-7 and V is TRBV10-3; no firm D call. The ends were cut back, 6 bases at V and 4 bases at J, with 7 bases in the middle. CDR3 size: 11 residues. Germline V gene sequence: CDR1 ENHRY, CDR2 SYGVKD. CDR3 in DNA: TGTGCCATCAGGGCGCAATACGAGCAGTACTTC. Residues: CAIRAQYEQYF.

A remark on this clone: No DNA is shown, since the ends of the CDR3 on it are uncertain; the CDR3 is the one TCRdb lists. V is TRBV25-1 and J is TRBJ1-3. Looked up from germline, CDR1 is MGHDK and CDR2 is SYGVNS. The CDR3 is 15 amino acids long, termini counted. CDR3 in amino acids: CASSDFRGQGNTIYF.

This chain links TRBV5-1 with TRBJ2-1, with TRBD2 matching over 9 bases. V was clipped by 2 bases and J by 0 bases; unmatched bases: 3. The CDR3 contains 16 residues. Per germline, CDR1 SGHRS and CDR2 YFSETQ. CDR3 region: CASSFSSGSSYNEQFF. CDR3 nucleotide sequence: TGCGCCAGCAGCTTCAGTAGCGGGAGCTCCTACAATGAGCAGTTCTTC.

V and J are TRBV5-5 and TRBJ2-1, with TRBD2 matching 7 bases. The CDR3 is 16 residues long. Germline-derived CDR1 and CDR2 are SGHKS and YYEKEE (reference sequence). V lost 1 base to trimming and J lost 2 bases; unmatched junction nucleotides: 6. The CDR3 protein is CASSLWGGGTYNEQFF. DNA for the CDR3: TGTGCCAGCAGCTTGTGGGGCGGGGGAACCTACAATGAGCAGTTCTTC.

The V call is TRBV7-9, the J call TRBJ1-1, with unresolved D. Trimming took 5 bases from V and 4 from J, leaving 20 bases between them. Germline lookup yields CDR1 SEHNR and CDR2 FQNEAQ (reference sequence). The CDR3 consists of 16 residues. CDR3 sequence (DNA): TGTGCCAGCAGCCCTGAGAGACCCCTCCGTGTCACTGAAGCTTTCTTT. The encoded protein is CASSPERPLRVTEAFF.

With regard to this clone: Distinct nucleotide sequences in the sample also encode this CDR3. The gene calls are TRBV5-1 and TRBJ1-4, with D possibly matching TRBD1 (5 bases). Trimming cost V 0 bases and J 8 bases, with 11 bases left between them. Per germline, CDR1 SGHRS and CDR2 YFSETQ. CDR3 length: 14 amino acids. In DNA, the CDR3 is TGCGCCAGCAGCTTGGGGCAGGGCGGCGAAAAACTGTTTTTT. Protein sequence: CASSLGQGGEKLFF.

The V and J genes are TRBV6-5 and TRBJ2-1; D unclear. This CDR3 contains 15 residues. The V and J ends lost 7 bases and 3 bases respectively, with 16 bases between them. CDR1 and CDR2 (germline): MNHEY, SVGAGI. The CDR3 spells CASTPRQAIYNEQFF. The CDR3, as DNA: TGTGCCAGCACCCCCAGGCAAGCTATCTACAATGAGCAGTTCTTC.

V usage is TRBV6-5 and J usage is TRBJ2-1, with D possibly TRBD2 on 6 matching bases. The germline CDR1 and CDR2 sequences are MNHEY and SVGAGI. V was shortened by 5 bases and J by 6 bases, with 11 bases between the two germline ends. The CDR3 length is 13 residues. The CDR3 loop is CASSGLAPNEQFF. CDR3 nucleotides: TGTGCCAGCAGTGGCCTAGCGCCCAATGAGCAGTTCTTC.

The J gene is TRBJ2-3, the V gene TRBV18; perhaps TRBD2 as D (6 bases). Per the germline V gene, CDR1 is KGHSH and CDR2 is LQKENI. The V gene lost 2 bases and the J gene lost 3 bases, with 12 bases spanning the gap. This CDR3 spans 15 amino acids. In DNA form, the CDR3 reads TGTGCCAGCTCACCAGGCGGGACGGGTACAGATACGCAGTATTTT. It is translated as CASSPGGTGTDTQYF.

V and J are TRBV5-1 and TRBJ2-7, with D maybe TRBD2 (6 bases). The CDR3 sequence is 13 residues long. In germline, CDR1 is SGHRS, CDR2 YFSETQ. V was clipped by 2 bases and J by 3 bases, with 9 bases between them. CDR3 amino acids: CASSFSGNYEQYF. The CDR3, as DNA: TGCGCCAGCAGCTTTAGCGGAAACTACGAGCAGTACTTC.

The chain recombines TRBV18 with TRBJ1-1; D is uncertain. With 1 base removed from V and 1 base from J, the gap between germline ends came to 7 bases. The germline gives CDR1 KGHSH, CDR2 LQKENI. This CDR3 comprises 14 residues. In DNA, the CDR3 is TGTGCCAGCTCACCACAGTCCCGGAACACTGAAGCTTTCTTT. Translating gives CASSPQSRNTEAFF.

This rearrangement joins TRBV12-5 to TRBJ2-5; perhaps TRBD1 as D (6 bases). CDR1 is LGHNT, CDR2 FRNRAP, per germline. This CDR3 is built from 14 residues. The ends were cut back, 1 base at V and 1 base at J, with 7 bases in the middle. CDR3 amino acids: CASGLGQVQETQYF. For the CDR3, the DNA is TGTGCTAGTGGTTTGGGACAGGTCCAAGAGACCCAGTACTTC. Filled out from reference TRBV12-5 and TRBJ2-5, the complete variable domain reads DARVTQTPRHKVTEMGQEVTMRCQPILGHNTVFWYRQTMMQGLELLAYFRNRAPLDDSGMPKDRFSAEMPDATLATLKIQPSEPRDSAVYFCASGLGQVQETQYFGPGTRLLVL.

The genes are TRBV19 and TRBJ1-4; TRBD1 aligns across 9 bases. Germline V gene data show CDR1 as LNHDA and CDR2 as SQIVND (reference sequence). CDR3 length equals 16 residues. V was pared by 3 bases and J by 5 bases, with 7 bases of the junction left unmatched. This CDR3 is CASSIARTGVNEKLFF. The CDR3 nucleotides are TGTGCCAGTAGTATCGCCCGGACAGGGGTAAATGAAAAACTGTTTTTT.